The next 25 T cell receptor beta chains were all read from a single sample in a study of blood T cell repertoires in COVID-19. This table comes from immunoSEQ multiplex PCR, and its TCRdb copy is limited to in-frame clones, with some not included. Found here are some 250,000 clones, approximately 84% of them singletons; the top ten hold 15% to 19%. Sequenced: PBMCs or T cells enriched from blood (not recorded which). The receptors derive from a man younger than 35 who had recovered from COVID-19.

The chain links TRBV27 to TRBJ2-1; D perhaps matches TRBD1 (6 bases). Germline V gives CDR1 MNHEY, CDR2 SMNVEV (reference sequence). The CDR3 has 15 amino acids. The V and J ends lost 5 bases and 3 bases respectively, with 14 bases between them. The CDR3 spells CASSPRDKLYNEQFF. CDR3 sequence (DNA): TGTGCCAGCAGTCCGAGGGACAAACTCTACAATGAGCAGTTCTTC.

The chain uses TRBV27 and TRBJ1-2; TRBD1 matches at 11 bases. CDR1 is MNHEY and CDR2 is SMNVEV in the germline V gene (reference sequence). CDR3 length equals 13 residues. Trimming at V came to 4 bases and at J to 7 bases, leaving 2 bases not matched to a gene. This chain's CDR3 is CASSSGTGGGYTF. CDR3 sequence (DNA): TGTGCCAGCAGTTCAGGGACAGGGGGTGGCTACACCTTC.

The chain is built from TRBV9 and TRBJ2-1; 10 bases are a match to TRBD2. The CDR3 has 15 amino acids. V lost 1 base to trimming and J lost 3 bases; unmatched junction nucleotides: 1. Germline CDR1 is SGDLS and CDR2 is YYNGEE. CDR3 in DNA: TGTGCCAGCAGCGTATTAGCGGGAGGCTACAATGAGCAGTTCTTC. Its protein product is CASSVLAGGYNEQFF. The entire variable domain, with the rest obtained from reference TRBV9 and TRBJ2-1, is as follows: DSGVTQTPKHLITATGQRVTLRCSPRSGDLSVYWYQQSLDQGLQFLIQYYNGEERAKGNILERFSAQQFPDLHSELNLSSLELGDSALYFCASSVLAGGYNEQFFGPGTRLTVL.

The V call is TRBV28, the J call TRBJ1-4; 10 bases are shared with TRBD1. CDR1 is MDHEN, CDR2 SYDVKM, per germline. V was clipped by 6 bases and J by 5 bases; unmatched bases: 6. The CDR3 is 15 amino acids. CDR3 nucleotide sequence: TGTGCCAGCAGCGTCCCGGGACAGGGGAATGAAAAACTGTTTTTT. It is translated as CASSVPGQGNEKLFF.

The chain has TRBV5-5 and TRBJ2-2, with 8 bases matching TRBD1. The length of the CDR3 is 15 residues. The germline CDR1 and CDR2 sequences are SGHKS and YYEKEE (reference sequence). J gave up 6 bases and V 4 bases, and 8 bases lay outside the gene matches. CDR3 nucleotide sequence: TGTGCCAGCAGCGTTGACAGGGGTCGCCCCGGGGAGCTGTTTTTT. This codes for CASSVDRGRPGELFF.

V is TRBV11-2 and J is TRBJ2-5; 12 bases agree with TRBD1. The germline V gene has CDR1 SGHAT and CDR2 FQNNGV. This CDR3 is built from 15 residues. V was clipped by 5 bases and J by 5 bases; unmatched bases: 6. The CDR3 sequence: CASSLGTGGQETQYF. The CDR3 bases are TGTGCCAGCAGCCTCGGGACAGGGGGCCAGGAGACCCAGTACTTC. The full variable domain, in which reference TRBV11-2 and TRBJ2-5 provide the parts outside the CDR3, is EAGVAQSPRYKIIEKRQSVAFWCNPISGHATLYWYQQILGQGPKLLIQFQNNGVVDDSQLPKDRFSAERLKGVDSTLKIQPAKLEDSAVYLCASSLGTGGQETQYFGPGTRLLVL.

The V and J genes are TRBV9 and TRBJ2-7; D not resolved. The germline V gene encodes CDR1 SGDLS and CDR2 YYNGEE. V lost 0 bases, J lost 3 bases, and 13 bases lay in between. CDR3 length: 15 residues. This CDR3 is CASSVDGRSHYEQYF. The CDR3, as DNA: TGTGCCAGCAGCGTAGATGGGCGAAGCCACTACGAGCAGTACTTC.

V and J are TRBV7-9 and TRBJ2-3, with a weak D call TRBD1 (8 bases). Germline loops: CDR1 SEHNR, CDR2 FQNEAQ (reference sequence). The length of the CDR3 is 15 residues. V was pared by 5 bases and J by 4 bases, with 16 bases between. The CDR3 region has the DNA TGTGCCAGCAGCAAGGACAGGGAGGGCGCAGATACGCAGTATTTT. As protein: CASSKDREGADTQYF.

V and J are TRBV5-5 and TRBJ1-2; D might be TRBD1 (6 bases). Germline lookup yields CDR1 SGHKS and CDR2 YYEKEE (reference sequence). This CDR3 is built from 13 residues. V was pared by 4 bases and J by 5 bases, with 12 bases between. CDR3 protein: CASSPVQGYGYTF. The DNA for the CDR3 is TGTGCCAGCAGCCCGGTACAGGGTTATGGCTACACCTTC.

The chain links TRBV11-2 to TRBJ1-2, with TRBD1 matching 8 bases. The CDR3 extends over 16 amino acids. Trimming removed 0 bases from V and 8 bases from J; junction bases left unmatched: 11. Germline CDR1 is SGHAT and CDR2 is FQNNGV. This CDR3 reads CASSLDFTGGDRGYTF. The DNA of the CDR3 is TGTGCCAGCAGCTTAGATTTCACAGGGGGGGATCGAGGCTACACCTTC.

This chain links TRBV11-2 with TRBJ2-1; 10 bases fit TRBD2. CDR1 is SGHAT and CDR2 is FQNNGV in the germline V gene. This CDR3 has 13 residues. Unmatched junction bases numbered 0, after V lost 2 bases and J lost 8 bases. The CDR3 reads CASSLLAGDEQFF. For the CDR3, the DNA is TGTGCCAGCAGCTTACTAGCGGGAGATGAGCAGTTCTTC.

The chain couples TRBV5-1 to TRBJ2-7; 7 bases fit TRBD1. The V gene's germline CDR1 is SGHRS and CDR2 YFSETQ. The CDR3 runs 16 residues. Trimming removed 3 bases from V and 0 bases from J; junction bases left unmatched: 9. CDR3 sequence reads: CASSSRQGGTSYEQYF. The CDR3 DNA is TGCGCCAGCAGCTCCCGACAGGGTGGGACCTCCTACGAGCAGTACTTC.

V is TRBV15 and J is TRBJ1-5; 8 nucleotides line up with TRBD1. Germline V gene lookup returns CDR1 LNHNV and CDR2 YYDKDF (reference sequence). The CDR3 contains 18 residues. J gave up 7 bases and V 3 bases, and 17 bases lay outside the gene matches. The CDR3 DNA reads TGTGCCACCAGCAGCCCGAGAGGCAGGACAGGGTCAGGGCAGCCCCAGCATTTT. Translated: CATSSPRGRTGSGQPQHF.

This clone was observed a handful of times. The chain employs TRBV21-1 and TRBJ1-2. TRBV21-1 is shown as a pseudogene. The length of the CDR3 is 14 residues. CDR3 DNA sequence: TGTGCCAGCAGCAAAGGGCCCGGGATCCCAGGCTACACCTTC. It translates to CASSKGPGIPGYTF.

The rearrangement uses TRBV2 and TRBJ1-5; a weak D match, TRBD1 (6 bases). Germline V gene sequence: CDR1 SNHLY, CDR2 FYNNEI. Deletions cut 6 bases from V and 7 bases from J, with 16 bases between. The CDR3 consists of 14 residues. CDR3 residues: CASSATGFGQPQHF. CDR3 bases: TGTGCCAGCAGCGCCACAGGGTTCGGGCAGCCCCAGCATTTT. The variable domain in full, completed from reference TRBV2 and TRBJ1-5, reads EPEVTQTPSHQVTQMGQEVILRCVPISNHLYFYWYRQILGQKVEFLVSFYNNEISEKSEIFDDQFSVERPDGSNFTLKIRSTKLEDSAMYFCASSATGFGQPQHFGDGTRLSIL.

This chain links TRBV9 with TRBJ2-3; D is perhaps TRBD2 (6 bases). V was cut by 1 base and J by 5 bases, with 11 bases left in between. The germline gives CDR1 SGDLS, CDR2 YYNGEE. CDR3 length: 14 amino acids. DNA of the CDR3: TGTGCCAGCAGCGTACGCACGACTAGAGATACGCAGTATTTT. Amino acid sequence: CASSVRTTRDTQYF. Full variable domain (outside the CDR3, taken from reference TRBV9 and TRBJ2-3): DSGVTQTPKHLITATGQRVTLRCSPRSGDLSVYWYQQSLDQGLQFLIQYYNGEERAKGNILERFSAQQFPDLHSELNLSSLELGDSALYFCASSVRTTRDTQYFGPGTRLTVL.

The V call is TRBV5-1, the J call TRBJ2-1; perhaps TRBD2 as D (5 bases). The CDR3 is made up of 14 amino acids. Per germline, CDR1 SGHRS and CDR2 YFSETQ. V was pared by 2 bases and J by 0 bases, with 6 bases between. In DNA form, the CDR3 reads TGCGCCAGCAGCTTAGCGGTCTCCTACAATGAGCAGTTCTTC. Encoded protein: CASSLAVSYNEQFF.

V is TRBV19 and J is TRBJ1-5; weak D call: TRBD1 (5 bases). Germline values: CDR1 LNHDA, CDR2 SQIVND (reference sequence). V was pared by 9 bases and J by 2 bases, with 17 bases between. This CDR3 region has 15 residues. The chain's CDR3 is CASAYGDWGNQPQHF. As DNA, the CDR3 is TGTGCCAGCGCCTATGGGGACTGGGGCAATCAGCCCCAGCATTTT.

The chain links TRBV11-2 to TRBJ1-2, with 10 nucleotides matching TRBD1. V shed 5 bases, J shed 4 bases, and the junction held 16 bases outside the gene matches. CDR3 size: 18 residues. Germline V CDR1 and CDR2: SGHAT, FQNNGV. The CDR3: CASSTRFVGQGKCYGYTF. Here the CDR3 DNA reads TGTGCCAGCAGCACTCGCTTCGTGGGACAGGGGAAATGCTATGGCTACACCTTC.

This rearrangement joins TRBV5-1 to TRBJ2-7; 7 bases fit TRBD2. Looked up from germline, CDR1 is SGHRS and CDR2 is YFSETQ. There are 15 residues in the CDR3. The trim removed 4 bases at V and 2 bases at J, leaving 9 bases unmatched. CDR3 nucleotides: TGCGCCAGCAGCGCTGGGGCTAGCGGCCCCTACGAGCAGTACTTC. It specifies CASSAGASGPYEQYF.

V and J are TRBV10-3 and TRBJ2-5, with 11 bases that match TRBD2. The CDR3 is 15 residues long. Germline V gives CDR1 ENHRY, CDR2 SYGVKD. Losses at the gene ends were 5 bases for V and 5 bases for J; bases not matched to a gene: 7. The CDR3 nucleotides read TGTGCCATCAGTCTGACTAGCGGGGTCCGGGAGACCCAGTACTTC. Residues: CAISLTSGVRETQYF.

The J gene is TRBJ2-7, the V gene TRBV5-4; TRBD2 matches at 8 bases. The CDR3 is 15 amino acids. V gave up 2 bases and J gave up 2 bases; unmatched junction bases: 6. Per the germline V gene, CDR1 is SGHNT and CDR2 is YYREEE (reference sequence). The CDR3 spells CASSFESGGAYEQYF. In nucleotides, the CDR3 is TGTGCCAGCAGCTTCGAATCCGGGGGGGCCTACGAGCAGTACTTC.

The rearrangement links TRBV29-1 to TRBJ2-3; D is unclear. This CDR3 comprises 11 residues. The germline gives CDR1 SQVTM, CDR2 ANQGSEA. Trimming removed 7 bases at V and 4 bases at J, with 9 bases between. The CDR3 spells CSAAGPDTQYF. In DNA, the CDR3 is TGCAGCGCAGCAGGTCCAGATACGCAGTATTTT.

This clone was recorded a few times. The chain recombines TRBV3-1 (or the pseudogene TRBV3-2) with TRBJ2-1; tentative D call: TRBD2 (6 bases). V was cut by 0 bases and J by 7 bases, with 22 bases left in between. The germline gives CDR1 LGHDT, CDR2 YNNKEL (reference sequence). The CDR3 runs 18 residues. The CDR3 here is CASSQEPPGVGGLNEQFF. The CDR3 region has the DNA TGTGCCAGCAGCCAAGAACCCCCCGGGGTTGGGGGACTGAATGAGCAGTTCTTC.

The V gene is TRBV4-1, the J gene TRBJ2-7, with TRBD1 matching over 7 bases. Germline CDR1 and CDR2: MGHRA and YSYEKL. V was clipped by 1 base and J by 2 bases; unmatched bases: 2. This CDR3 has 14 residues. CDR3: CASSQGQGAYEQYF. The CDR3 DNA reads as TGCGCCAGCAGCCAAGGCCAGGGGGCCTACGAGCAGTACTTC.